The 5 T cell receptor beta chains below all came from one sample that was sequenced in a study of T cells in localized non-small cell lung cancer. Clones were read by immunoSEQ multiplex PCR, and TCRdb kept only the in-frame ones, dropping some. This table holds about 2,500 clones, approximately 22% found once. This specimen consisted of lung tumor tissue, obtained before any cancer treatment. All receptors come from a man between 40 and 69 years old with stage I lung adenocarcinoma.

The CDR3 bases are TGTGCCAGCTCACCAGGGGGCGCGGGAGATACGCAGTATTTT. It yields the protein CASSPGGAGDTQYF. This chain links TRBV18 with TRBJ2-3, with D possibly matching TRBD1 (6 bases). V dropped 2 bases and J dropped 5 bases, with 11 bases sitting between them. The CDR3 runs 14 residues. Germline V CDR1 and CDR2: KGHSH, LQKENI.

CDR3 in amino acids: CASSVVTGAGHEQFF. CDR3 coding DNA: TGTGCCAGTAGTGTAGTAACAGGGGCGGGACATGAGCAGTTCTTC. The chain has TRBV19 and TRBJ2-1, with a tentative D call TRBD1 (7 bases). The V gene lost 5 bases and the J gene lost 8 bases, with 19 bases spanning the gap. CDR1 LNHDA and CDR2 SQIVND come from the germline V gene (reference sequence). The CDR3 runs 15 residues.

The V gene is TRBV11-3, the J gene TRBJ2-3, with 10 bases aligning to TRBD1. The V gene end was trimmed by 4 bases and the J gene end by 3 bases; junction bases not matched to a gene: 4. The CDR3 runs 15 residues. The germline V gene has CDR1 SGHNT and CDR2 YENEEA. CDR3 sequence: CASSWGTGETDTQYF. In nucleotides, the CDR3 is TGTGCCAGCAGCTGGGGGACAGGGGAGACAGATACGCAGTATTTT.

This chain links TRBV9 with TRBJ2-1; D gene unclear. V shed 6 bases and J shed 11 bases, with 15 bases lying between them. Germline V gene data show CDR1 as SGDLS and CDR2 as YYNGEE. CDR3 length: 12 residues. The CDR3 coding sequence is TGTGCCAGCACCCCTGGGCGGAAAAAGCAGTTCTTC. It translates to CASTPGRKKQFF.

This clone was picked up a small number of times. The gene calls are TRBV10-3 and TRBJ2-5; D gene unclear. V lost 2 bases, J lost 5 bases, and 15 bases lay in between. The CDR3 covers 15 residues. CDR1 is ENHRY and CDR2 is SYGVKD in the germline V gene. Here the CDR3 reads CAISERRSPQETQYF. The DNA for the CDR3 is TGTGCCATCAGTGAGCGGCGGAGCCCACAGGAGACCCAGTACTTC.